What follows describes a single T cell receptor beta chain. The V gene's germline CDR1 is LNHDA and CDR2 SQIVND (reference sequence). V shed 5 bases, J shed 5 bases, and the junction held 4 bases outside the gene matches. The CDR3 runs to 13 residues. The assay was immunoSEQ multiplex PCR, and TCRdb's table has in-frame clones only and misses some. The table includes approximately 210,000 clones, around 82% detected once. This sample was included in a study of blood T cell repertoires in COVID-19. Background on the study: Researchers got acute and convalescent COVID-19 samples from the United States, Italy and Spain.

The origin of this receptor is a man aged 40-50 years who had recovered from COVID-19. Sequenced input: PBMCs or T cells enriched from blood (not recorded which). The chain uses TRBV19 and TRBJ2-5, with 8 bases lining up with TRBD1. The CDR3 loop reads CASSQTGGETQYF. CDR3 bases: TGTGCCAGTAGTCAAACAGGGGGTGAGACCCAGTACTTC.